This TCR beta chain was captured by sequencing in a study of chemoradiotherapy in HPV16-positive cancers. Study summary: Functional T-cell assays on a couple of HPV16-positive patients' cells defined candidate HPV-specific clones and common TCR motifs. Study-wide findings and caveats: In HPV16-positive patients, HPV-responsive T-cell expansion tracked better recurrence-free survival. Candidate HPV-specific clones and E7-related TCR motifs grew in tumor during treatment.

Repertoires were sampled repeatedly during chemoradiotherapy. Germline CDR1 LNHDA, CDR2 SQIVND (reference sequence). This CDR3 region has 14 residues. V lost 4 bases and J 0 bases, leaving 7 bases between the germline ends. Assay used: immunoSEQ multiplex PCR; TCRdb lists only in-frame clones, some missing. The data show some 30,000 clones, with around four fifths seen just once and about 3.8% held by the top ten. As for this clone: No antigen is known for it.

This TCR came from a human donor with HPV-associated anogenital cancer. The sequences come from blood, collected from a patient who underwent chemoradiotherapy. The chain carries TRBV19 and TRBJ2-1; D not resolved. The CDR3 sequence: CASSTGSSYNEQFF. The CDR3, as DNA: TGTGCCAGTAGTACGGGTAGCTCCTACAATGAGCAGTTCTTC.